Described below is a single TCR beta chain sequence and its context. Antigen: not known. The CDR3 length is 15 residues. CDR1 is LNHDA, CDR2 SQIVND, per germline (reference sequence). The V and J ends lost 5 bases and 0 bases respectively, with 8 bases between them. The record originates from a study of T cell responses to AZD1222 COVID-19 vaccine. Study observations and caveats: The study found Spike-specific TCR breadth and depth rose after two AZD1222 doses. Most donors were white British, females outnumbered males, and clonal diversity was possibly underestimated. Reportedly, nearly half of unique spike TCRs recognized epitopes outside B.1.351/B.1.1.7 mutations. Just a handful of people given AZD1222 tested seropositive at baseline.

Some clones are missing from TCRdb's copy, which holds only in-frame ones; the method was immunoSEQ multiplex PCR. The sample has 120,000 or so clones; more than 80% are singletons. This clonotype was obtained from an adult in good health. The genes are TRBV19 and TRBJ2-6; possible D gene TRBD1, 5 bases. The sequencing here drew on peripheral blood, taken on day 0 of AZD1222 vaccination. CDR3 nucleotide sequence: TGTGCCAGTAGTTCTAGGGGCTCTGGGGCCAACGTCCTGACTTTC. It codes for CASSSRGSGANVLTF.